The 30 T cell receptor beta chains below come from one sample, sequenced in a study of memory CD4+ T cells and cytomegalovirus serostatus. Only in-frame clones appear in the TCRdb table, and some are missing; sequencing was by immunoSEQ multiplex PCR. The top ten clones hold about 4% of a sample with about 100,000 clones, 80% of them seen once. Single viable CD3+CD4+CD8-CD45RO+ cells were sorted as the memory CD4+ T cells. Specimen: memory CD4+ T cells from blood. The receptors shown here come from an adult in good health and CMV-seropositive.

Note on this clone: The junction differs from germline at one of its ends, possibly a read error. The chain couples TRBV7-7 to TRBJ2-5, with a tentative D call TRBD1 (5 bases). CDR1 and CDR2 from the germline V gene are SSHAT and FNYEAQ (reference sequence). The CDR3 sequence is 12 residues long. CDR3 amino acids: CASSSKGETQYF. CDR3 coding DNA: TGTGCTAGCAGCTCAAAGGGGGAGACCCAGTACTTC.

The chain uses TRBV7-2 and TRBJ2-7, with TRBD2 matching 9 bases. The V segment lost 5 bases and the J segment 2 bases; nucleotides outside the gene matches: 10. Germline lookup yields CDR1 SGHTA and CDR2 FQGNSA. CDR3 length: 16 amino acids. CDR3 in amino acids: CASSPGGTSQAYEQYF. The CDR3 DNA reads TGTGCCAGCAGCCCGGGGGGGACTAGCCAAGCCTACGAGCAGTACTTC.

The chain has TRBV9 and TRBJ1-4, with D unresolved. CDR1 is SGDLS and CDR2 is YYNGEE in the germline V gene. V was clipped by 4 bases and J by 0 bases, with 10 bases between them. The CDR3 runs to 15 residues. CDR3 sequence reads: CASSSSPATNEKLFF. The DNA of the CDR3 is TGTGCCAGCAGCTCCAGTCCCGCAACTAATGAAAAACTGTTTTTT.

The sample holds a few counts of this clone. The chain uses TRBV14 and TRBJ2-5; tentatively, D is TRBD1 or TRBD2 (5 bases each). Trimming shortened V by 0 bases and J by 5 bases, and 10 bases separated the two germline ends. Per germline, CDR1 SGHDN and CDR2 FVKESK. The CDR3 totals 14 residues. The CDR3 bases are TGTGCCAGCAGCCAAGATTGGGGGACGGAGACCCAGTACTTC. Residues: CASSQDWGTETQYF.

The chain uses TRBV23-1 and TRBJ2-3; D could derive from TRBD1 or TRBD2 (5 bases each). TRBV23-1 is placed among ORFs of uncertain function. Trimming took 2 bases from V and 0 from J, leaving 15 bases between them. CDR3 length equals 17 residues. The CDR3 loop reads CASSQESSRDSTDTQYF. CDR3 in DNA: TGCGCCAGCAGTCAAGAATCCTCACGGGACAGCACAGATACGCAGTATTTT.

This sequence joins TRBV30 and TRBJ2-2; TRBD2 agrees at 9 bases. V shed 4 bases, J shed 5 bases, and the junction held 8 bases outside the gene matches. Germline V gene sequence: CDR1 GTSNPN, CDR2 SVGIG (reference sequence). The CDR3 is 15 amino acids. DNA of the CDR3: TGTGCCTGGAATGGCGGGAGGGCGGGGACCGGGGAGCTGTTTTTT. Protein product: CAWNGGRAGTGELFF.

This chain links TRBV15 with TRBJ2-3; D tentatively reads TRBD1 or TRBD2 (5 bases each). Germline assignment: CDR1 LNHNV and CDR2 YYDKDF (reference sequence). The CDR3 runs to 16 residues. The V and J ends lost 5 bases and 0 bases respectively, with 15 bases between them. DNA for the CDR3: TGTGCCACCAGCGTCCGAGGGGCACCTAGCACAGATACGCAGTATTTT. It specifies CATSVRGAPSTDTQYF.

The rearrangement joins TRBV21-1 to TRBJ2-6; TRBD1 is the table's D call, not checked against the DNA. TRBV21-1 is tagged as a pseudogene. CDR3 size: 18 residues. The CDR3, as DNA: TGTGCCAGCAGCAAAGGGAACAGGGGGCTTACTGGGGCCAACGTCCTGACTTTC. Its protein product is CASSKGNRGLTGANVLTF.

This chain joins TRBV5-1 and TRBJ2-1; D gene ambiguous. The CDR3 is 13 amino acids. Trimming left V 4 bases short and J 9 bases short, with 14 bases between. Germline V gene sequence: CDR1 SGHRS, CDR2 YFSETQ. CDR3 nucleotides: TGCGCCAGCAGCCCAAGGGTAGACGCTGAGCAGTTCTTC. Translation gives CASSPRVDAEQFF.

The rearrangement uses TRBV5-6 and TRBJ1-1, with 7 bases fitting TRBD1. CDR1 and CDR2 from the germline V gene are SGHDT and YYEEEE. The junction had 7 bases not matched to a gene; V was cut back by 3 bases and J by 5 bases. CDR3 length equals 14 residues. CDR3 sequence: CASSWQGDGTEAFF. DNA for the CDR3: TGTGCCAGCAGCTGGCAGGGGGACGGGACTGAAGCTTTCTTT.

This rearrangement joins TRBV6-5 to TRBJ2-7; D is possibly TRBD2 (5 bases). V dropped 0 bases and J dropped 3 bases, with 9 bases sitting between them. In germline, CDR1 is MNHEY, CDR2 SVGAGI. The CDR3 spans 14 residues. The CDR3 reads CASSYSRENYEQYF. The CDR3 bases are TGTGCCAGCAGTTACTCGAGGGAGAACTACGAGCAGTACTTC.

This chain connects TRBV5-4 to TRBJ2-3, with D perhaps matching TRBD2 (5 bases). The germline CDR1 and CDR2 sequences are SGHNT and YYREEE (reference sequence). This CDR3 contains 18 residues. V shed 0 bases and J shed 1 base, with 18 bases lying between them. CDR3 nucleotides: TGTGCCAGCAGCTTGGCAGCTGGAGGTGCAGGCGGCACAGATACGCAGTATTTT. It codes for CASSLAAGGAGGTDTQYF.

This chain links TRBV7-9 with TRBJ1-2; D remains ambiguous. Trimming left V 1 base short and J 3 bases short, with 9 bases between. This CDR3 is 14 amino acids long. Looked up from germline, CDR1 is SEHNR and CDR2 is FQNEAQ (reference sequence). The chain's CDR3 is CASSLEGFDYGYTF. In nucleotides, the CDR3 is TGTGCCAGCAGCTTAGAAGGATTCGACTATGGCTACACCTTC.

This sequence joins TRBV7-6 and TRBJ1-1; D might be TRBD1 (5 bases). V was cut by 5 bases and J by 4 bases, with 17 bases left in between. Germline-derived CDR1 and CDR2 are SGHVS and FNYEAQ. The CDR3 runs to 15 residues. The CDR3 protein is CASSLERGGVTEAFF. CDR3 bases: TGTGCCAGCAGCCTAGAGCGGGGGGGAGTCACTGAAGCTTTCTTT.

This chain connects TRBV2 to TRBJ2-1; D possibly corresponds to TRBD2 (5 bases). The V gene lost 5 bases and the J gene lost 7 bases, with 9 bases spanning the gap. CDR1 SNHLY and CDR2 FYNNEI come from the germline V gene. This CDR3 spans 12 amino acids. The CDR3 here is CASSWQRNEQFF. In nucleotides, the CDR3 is TGTGCCAGCAGTTGGCAGCGGAATGAGCAGTTCTTC.

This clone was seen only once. The DNA of the CDR3 is TGTGCCAGCAGCCTATCCGGGACGGATCGCTACGAGCAGTACTTC. Protein sequence: CASSLSGTDRYEQYF. This chain links TRBV7-2 with TRBJ2-7, with D possibly called TRBD1 or TRBD2 (5 bases each). The V end lost 5 bases, the J end lost 3 bases, and 17 bases lay between the germline ends. Per germline, CDR1 SGHTA and CDR2 FQGNSA. There are 15 residues in the CDR3. Based on the CDR3 plus reference TRBV7-2 and TRBJ2-7, the full variable domain is GAGVSQSPSNKVTEKGKDVELRCDPISGHTALYWYRQSLGQGLEFLIYFQGNSAPDKSGLPSDRFSAERTGGSVSTLTIQRTQQEDSAVYLCASSLSGTDRYEQYFGPGTRLTVT.

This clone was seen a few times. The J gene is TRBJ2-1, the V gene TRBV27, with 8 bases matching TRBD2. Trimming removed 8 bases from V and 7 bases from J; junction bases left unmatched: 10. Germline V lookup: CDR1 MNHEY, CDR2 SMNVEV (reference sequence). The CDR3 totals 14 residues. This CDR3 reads CASRTGRAWNEQFF. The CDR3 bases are TGTGCCAGCCGGACCGGGAGGGCCTGGAATGAGCAGTTCTTC.

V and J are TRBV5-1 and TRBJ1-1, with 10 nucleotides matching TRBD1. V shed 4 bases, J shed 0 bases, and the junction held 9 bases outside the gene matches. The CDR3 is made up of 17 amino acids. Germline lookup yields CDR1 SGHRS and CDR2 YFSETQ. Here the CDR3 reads CASSRTGQGVLNTEAFF. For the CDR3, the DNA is TGCGCCAGCAGCCGGACCGGACAGGGGGTATTGAACACTGAAGCTTTCTTT.

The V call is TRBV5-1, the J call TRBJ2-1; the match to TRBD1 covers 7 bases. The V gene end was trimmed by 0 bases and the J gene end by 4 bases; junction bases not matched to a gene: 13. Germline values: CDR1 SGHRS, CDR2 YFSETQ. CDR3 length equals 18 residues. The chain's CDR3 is CASSLADLPDRTYNEQFF. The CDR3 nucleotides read TGCGCCAGCAGCTTGGCGGATTTACCGGACAGGACTTACAATGAGCAGTTCTTC.

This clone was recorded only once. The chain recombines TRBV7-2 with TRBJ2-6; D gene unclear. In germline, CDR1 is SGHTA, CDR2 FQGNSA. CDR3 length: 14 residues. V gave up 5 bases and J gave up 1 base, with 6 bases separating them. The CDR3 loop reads CASSGPSGANVLTF. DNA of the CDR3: TGTGCCAGCAGCGGACCGTCTGGGGCCAACGTCCTGACTTTC.

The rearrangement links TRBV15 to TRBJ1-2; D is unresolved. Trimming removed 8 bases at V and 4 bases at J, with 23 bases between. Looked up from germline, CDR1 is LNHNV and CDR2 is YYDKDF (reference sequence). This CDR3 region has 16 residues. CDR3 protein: CATSYKPRRATYGYTF. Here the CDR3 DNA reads TGTGCCACCTCCTATAAGCCCAGGAGGGCTACCTATGGCTACACCTTC.

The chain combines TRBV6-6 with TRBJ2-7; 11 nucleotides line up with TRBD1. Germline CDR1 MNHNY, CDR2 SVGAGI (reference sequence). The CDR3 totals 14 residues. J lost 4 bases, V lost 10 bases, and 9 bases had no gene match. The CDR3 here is CATRPGTGGYEQYF. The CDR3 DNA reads TGTGCCACCAGACCAGGGACAGGGGGTTACGAGCAGTACTTC.

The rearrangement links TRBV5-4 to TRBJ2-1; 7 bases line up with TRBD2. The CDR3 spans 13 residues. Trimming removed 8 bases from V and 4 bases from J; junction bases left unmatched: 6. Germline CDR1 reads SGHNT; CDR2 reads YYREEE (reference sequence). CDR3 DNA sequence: TGTGCCAGTATGGGGGGGGGTTACAATGAGCAGTTCTTC. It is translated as CASMGGGYNEQFF.

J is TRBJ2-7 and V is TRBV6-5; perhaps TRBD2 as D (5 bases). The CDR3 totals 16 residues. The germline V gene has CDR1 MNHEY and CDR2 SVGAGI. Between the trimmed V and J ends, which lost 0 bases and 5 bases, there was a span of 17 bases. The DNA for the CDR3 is TGTGCCAGCAGTTACTCGTTCGGGGTCCTGAGCCACGAGCAGTACTTC. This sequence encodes CASSYSFGVLSHEQYF.

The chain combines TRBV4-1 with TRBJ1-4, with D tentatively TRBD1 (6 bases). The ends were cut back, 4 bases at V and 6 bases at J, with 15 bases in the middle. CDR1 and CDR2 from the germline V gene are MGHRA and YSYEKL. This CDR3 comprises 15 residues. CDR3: CASSPQPGGDEKLFF. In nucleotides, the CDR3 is TGCGCCAGCAGCCCCCAGCCCGGGGGCGATGAAAAACTGTTTTTT.

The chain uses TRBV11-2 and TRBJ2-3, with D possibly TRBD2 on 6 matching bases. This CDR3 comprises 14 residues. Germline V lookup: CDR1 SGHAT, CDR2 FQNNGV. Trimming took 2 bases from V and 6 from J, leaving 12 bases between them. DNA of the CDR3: TGTGCCAGCAGCTTAAACTATCGGGGGGATACGCAGTATTTT. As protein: CASSLNYRGDTQYF.

Written as DNA, the CDR3 is TGTGCCAGCAGTTACGGACAGGGGGCTGGCCAAGAGACCCAGTACTTC. Protein sequence: CASSYGQGAGQETQYF. V gene TRBV2 combines with J gene TRBJ2-5; 11 bases fit TRBD1. The CDR3 has 16 residues. Trimming at V came to 5 bases and at J to 1 base, leaving 6 bases not matched to a gene. Germline V gene data show CDR1 as SNHLY and CDR2 as FYNNEI.

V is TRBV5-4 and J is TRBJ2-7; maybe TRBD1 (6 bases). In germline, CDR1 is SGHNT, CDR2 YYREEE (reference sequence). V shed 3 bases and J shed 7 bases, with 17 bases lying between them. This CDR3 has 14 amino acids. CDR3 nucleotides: TGTGCCAGCAGCTCCCGTCCCGGGACATGGGAGCAGTACTTC. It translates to CASSSRPGTWEQYF. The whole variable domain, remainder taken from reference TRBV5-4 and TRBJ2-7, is ETGVTQSPTHLIKTRGQQVTLRCSSQSGHNTVSWYQQALGQGPQFIFQYYREEENGRGNFPPRFSGLQFPNYSSELNVNALELDDSALYLCASSSRPGTWEQYFGPGTRLTVT.

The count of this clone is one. This CDR3 reads CASSQYSADTQYF. In nucleotides, the CDR3 is TGTGCCAGCAGCCAATACAGCGCAGATACGCAGTATTTT. This chain connects TRBV4-2 to TRBJ2-3, with D hard to call. This CDR3 spans 13 amino acids. Trimming stripped 2 bases from V and 4 bases from J, with 7 bases between. Per the germline V gene, CDR1 is LGHNA and CDR2 is YNFKEQ.

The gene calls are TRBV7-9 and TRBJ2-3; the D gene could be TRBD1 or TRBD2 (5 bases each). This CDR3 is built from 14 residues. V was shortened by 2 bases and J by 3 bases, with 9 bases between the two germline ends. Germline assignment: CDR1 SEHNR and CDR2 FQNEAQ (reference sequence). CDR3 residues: CASSLMGETDTQYF. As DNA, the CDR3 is TGTGCCAGCAGCTTAATGGGGGAGACAGATACGCAGTATTTT.